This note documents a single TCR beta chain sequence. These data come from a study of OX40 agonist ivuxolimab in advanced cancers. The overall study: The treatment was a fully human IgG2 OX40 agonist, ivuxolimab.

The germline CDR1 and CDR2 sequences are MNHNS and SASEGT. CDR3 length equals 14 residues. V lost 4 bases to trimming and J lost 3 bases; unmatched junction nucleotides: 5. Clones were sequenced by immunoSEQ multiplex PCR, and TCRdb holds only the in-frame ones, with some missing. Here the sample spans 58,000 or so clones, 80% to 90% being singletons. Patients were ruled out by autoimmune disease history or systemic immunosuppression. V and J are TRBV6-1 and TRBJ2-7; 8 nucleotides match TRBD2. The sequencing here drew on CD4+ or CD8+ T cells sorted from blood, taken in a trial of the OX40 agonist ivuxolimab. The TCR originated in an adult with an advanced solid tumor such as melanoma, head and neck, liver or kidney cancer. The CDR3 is CASSGRTSSYEQYF. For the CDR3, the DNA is TGTGCCAGCAGTGGGCGGACTAGCAGCTACGAGCAGTACTTC.